This TCR beta chain was observed in a study of blood T cell repertoires in COVID-19. In the study overall: The study drew acute and convalescent COVID-19 samples from the United States, Italy and Spain. PBMCs, B-cell-depleted T cells, or T cells provided the cDNA or gDNA that made up the material.

V was cut by 0 bases and J by 5 bases, with 5 bases left in between. The length of the CDR3 is 11 residues. Germline CDR1 is DFQATT and CDR2 is SNEGSKA (reference sequence). Under the authors' procedure: Amplification from reference gene primers served as the basis for estimated nucleated cell counts. The protocol was immunoSEQ multiplex PCR, while the TCRdb copy is restricted to in-frame clones and leaves out a portion. The DNA gave D and trimming, while V, J and clone size come from that table. Of around 95,000 clones listed, about nine tenths are singletons. The clonotype comes from a man aged 45 to 65 with acute or convalescent COVID-19. Input material: peripheral blood. This chain uses TRBV20-1 with TRBJ2-7; TRBD2 is a possible D gene (5 bases). The CDR3 sequence is CSARDSDEQYF. For the CDR3, the DNA is TGCAGTGCTAGAGATAGCGACGAGCAGTACTTC.